The text below deals with one T cell receptor (beta chain). Its target is unknown. The sample belongs to a study of stem cell transplantation in POMP-related autoinflammatory disease. Germline V gene data show CDR1 as KGHSH and CDR2 as LQKENI. The CDR3 has 15 residues. V shed 4 bases and J 2 bases; nucleotides not matched to a gene: 7. TCRdb's table, derived via immunoSEQ multiplex PCR, lists solely in-frame clones and lacks some. The sample records some 70,000 clones, around 90% being singletons. Study observations and caveats: In PRAID patients, the number of distinct TRB V-J gene pairings was restricted.

The chain couples TRBV18 to TRBJ2-7; 8 bases align to TRBD2. The TCR originated in a human patient with POMP-related autoinflammation and immune dysregulation (PRAID). Some T cells may possibly be graft donor cells. Sequencing was performed on CD4+ T cells from PBMCs, taken after stem cell transplantation. The CDR3 loop reads CASSRTSGPAYEQYF. DNA for the CDR3: TGTGCCAGCTCACGAACTAGCGGTCCCGCCTACGAGCAGTACTTC.